The next 26 T cell receptor beta chains were all read from a single sample in a study of preoperative IRX-2 immunotherapy in early breast cancer. Assay: immunoSEQ multiplex PCR; the TCRdb copy retains only in-frame clones and omits some. The sample has roughly 43,000 clones; about 95% are singletons. The treatment was: preoperative locoregional IRX-2 cytokine immunotherapy. The sample consisted of tumor tissue, taken after IRX-2 immunotherapy. The receptors were gathered from a human donor with breast cancer.

J is TRBJ2-7 and V is TRBV2; 9 positions match TRBD1. Germline lookup yields CDR1 SNHLY and CDR2 FYNNEI. The length of the CDR3 is 16 residues. V dropped 6 bases and J dropped 3; count of bases not matched to a gene: 12. The DNA of the CDR3 is TGTGCCAGCAGACATCCTACAGGGGGCGAACGCTACGAGCAGTACTTC. Translation: CASRHPTGGERYEQYF.

The CDR3 DNA follows: TGTGCCAGCAGCTTAGTCGGCTCTGGAAACACCATATATTTT. This encodes CASSLVGSGNTIYF. The chain uses TRBV7-3 and TRBJ1-3; D unclear. This CDR3 comprises 14 residues. Trimming removed 2 bases from V and 0 bases from J, with 5 bases in between. Germline CDR1 SGHTA, CDR2 FQGTGA.

This chain uses TRBV9 with TRBJ2-5; TRBD2 is a possible D gene (5 bases). The CDR3 sequence is 15 residues long. Germline V gives CDR1 SGDLS, CDR2 YYNGEE. Trimming cost V 1 base and J 6 bases, with 16 bases left between them. As DNA, the CDR3 is TGTGCCAGCAGCGTATCAGCGGACCTCATGCAGACCCAGTACTTC. This encodes CASSVSADLMQTQYF.

The chain carries TRBV28 and TRBJ2-7; 8 nucleotides agree with TRBD1. Trimming removed 6 bases from V and 5 bases from J; junction bases left unmatched: 3. Germline values: CDR1 MDHEN, CDR2 SYDVKM. The CDR3 loop spans 12 amino acids. The CDR3 DNA follows: TGTGCCAGCAGCCCGACAGGGGACGAGCAGTACTTC. Its protein is CASSPTGDEQYF.

The V gene is TRBV28, the J gene TRBJ1-1, with D unresolved. Germline CDR1 is MDHEN and CDR2 is SYDVKM. V lost 7 bases and J lost 2, with 5 bases in between. This CDR3 has 11 amino acids. CDR3 nucleotides: TGTGCCAGCACCCTCAACACTGAAGCTTTCTTT. This codes for CASTLNTEAFF.

This sequence joins TRBV27 and TRBJ1-5; D gene ambiguous. The germline CDR1 and CDR2 sequences are MNHEY and SMNVEV (reference sequence). The CDR3 has 13 residues. Trimming cost V 3 bases and J 6 bases, with 9 bases left between them. In nucleotides, the CDR3 is TGTGCCAGCAGTTTGGCCGCGGGTCAGCCCCAGCATTTT. Encoded protein: CASSLAAGQPQHF.

This chain connects TRBV21-1 to TRBJ2-5; the table names TRBD2, a call not compared with the DNA. TRBV21-1 represents a pseudogene. The CDR3 is 14 residues long. The CDR3 nucleotides read TGTGCCAGCAGCAAACAGCGGGAGGGCCGGACCCAGTACTTC. Its translation is CASSKQREGRTQYF.

The rearrangement links TRBV7-7 to TRBJ2-5, with D possibly being TRBD2 (6 bases). V dropped 1 base and J dropped 10 bases, with 13 bases sitting between them. Germline V lookup: CDR1 SSHAT, CDR2 FNYEAQ (reference sequence). The CDR3 consists of 13 residues. The DNA of the CDR3 is TGTGCCAGCAGCTTAGAGGGCTTGGGGGGCCAGTACTTC. It specifies CASSLEGLGGQYF.

The chain joins TRBV4-3 to TRBJ2-7; D gene unclear. This CDR3 contains 13 residues. Germline V gene lookup returns CDR1 LGHNA and CDR2 YSLEER. Trimming took 3 bases from V and 2 from J, leaving 8 bases between them. The CDR3 here is CASSQGFTYEQYF. CDR3 sequence (DNA): TGCGCCAGCAGCCAGGGATTCACCTACGAGCAGTACTTC.

The V call is TRBV5-4, the J call TRBJ1-6; TRBD1 might be the D (5 bases). Germline assignment: CDR1 SGHNT and CDR2 YYREEE (reference sequence). This CDR3 spans 14 amino acids. V was clipped by 4 bases and J by 7 bases, with 12 bases between them. CDR3 protein: CASSQGLKNSPLHF. In nucleotides, the CDR3 is TGTGCCAGCAGCCAGGGACTCAAAAATTCACCCCTCCACTTT.

This chain links TRBV25-1 with TRBJ1-4; D remains ambiguous. CDR3 length equals 11 residues. Trimming took 3 bases from V and 10 from J, leaving 6 bases between them. The V gene's germline CDR1 is MGHDK and CDR2 SYGVNS. The CDR3 sequence: CASSDPGKLFF. CDR3 DNA sequence: TGTGCCAGCAGTGACCCGGGAAAACTGTTTTTT.

The chain employs TRBV29-1 and TRBJ2-1, with 9 positions matching TRBD2. CDR1 and CDR2 (germline): SQVTM, ANQGSEA. The CDR3 is 13 amino acids. Germline trimming cut 7 bases from V and 7 bases from J; bases unmatched to any gene: 8. The CDR3 bases are TGCAGCGCCGGGACTAGCATAGGAAATGAGCAGTTCTTC. Residues: CSAGTSIGNEQFF.

This clone came up once. V usage is TRBV2 and J usage is TRBJ2-1, with TRBD2 matching 12 bases. Looked up from germline, CDR1 is SNHLY and CDR2 is FYNNEI. The CDR3 has 15 amino acids. The V gene end was trimmed by 6 bases and the J gene end by 4 bases; junction bases not matched to a gene: 4. CDR3 in DNA: TGTGCCAGCAGGAGGACTAGCGGGATTTACAATGAGCAGTTCTTC. It encodes CASRRTSGIYNEQFF.

The chain recombines TRBV5-6 with TRBJ1-2, with 9 bases aligning to TRBD1. Germline V gene sequence: CDR1 SGHDT, CDR2 YYEEEE. V lost 6 bases and J lost 6; bases outside the gene matches: 3. The CDR3 extends over 12 amino acids. The CDR3 coding sequence is TGTGCCAGCACCGGGACAGGGAATGGCTACACCTTC. It encodes CASTGTGNGYTF.

V gene TRBV6-4 combines with J gene TRBJ2-7; D is possibly TRBD2 (6 bases). The germline V and J ends were trimmed by 8 bases and 6 bases, with 14 bases remaining between them. The CDR3 extends over 12 amino acids. The V gene's germline CDR1 is MRHNA and CDR2 SNTAGT. The CDR3 loop reads CASPSGGLEQYF. Written as DNA, the CDR3 is TGTGCCAGCCCCAGTGGAGGGCTCGAGCAGTACTTC.

The chain combines TRBV9 with TRBJ1-2; no clear D. Germline CDR1 is SGDLS and CDR2 is YYNGEE. This CDR3 is built from 12 residues. Trimming took off 8 bases at V and 4 bases at J, with 12 bases between the two ends. CDR3 loop: CASGAQLYGYTF. In DNA, the CDR3 is TGTGCCAGTGGCGCACAGCTCTATGGCTACACCTTC.

The chain recombines TRBV14 with TRBJ2-7; no reliable D call. Germline CDR1 SGHDN, CDR2 FVKESK. Between the trimmed V and J ends, which lost 6 bases and 5 bases, there was a span of 8 bases. The CDR3 has 11 amino acids. This CDR3 is CASSLYDEQYF. For the CDR3, the DNA is TGTGCCAGCAGTCTATATGACGAGCAGTACTTC.

This chain uses TRBV7-2 with TRBJ1-6; D might be TRBD1 (5 bases). From germline, CDR1 is SGHTA and CDR2 FQGNSA. The CDR3 is made up of 13 amino acids. V was pared by 5 bases and J by 11 bases, with 13 bases between. CDR3: CASSLSGTTPLHF. In DNA, the CDR3 is TGTGCCAGCAGCCTCTCCGGGACTACACCCCTCCACTTT.

CDR3 DNA sequence: TGTGCCAGCAGCCGAATCCCTAGCTATGGCTACACCTTC. This gives the protein CASSRIPSYGYTF. The rearrangement uses TRBV5-8 and TRBJ1-2; D is ambiguous. Germline V gene data show CDR1 as SGHTS and CDR2 as YDEGEE. The CDR3 runs to 13 residues. V lost 4 bases to trimming and J lost 4 bases, with 11 bases between them.

The chain links TRBV7-9 to TRBJ1-2, with no clear D. With 5 bases removed from V and 5 bases from J, the gap between germline ends came to 9 bases. Germline CDR1 is SEHNR and CDR2 is FQNEAQ (reference sequence). This CDR3 is built from 12 residues. CDR3 amino acids: CASSALLYGYTF. CDR3 coding DNA: TGTGCCAGCAGCGCGCTCTTATATGGCTACACCTTC.

A few counts support this clone. The chain recombines TRBV29-1 with TRBJ1-5; possibly TRBD1 for D (6 bases). Germline V CDR1 and CDR2: SQVTM, ANQGSEA. V was trimmed by 5 bases and J by 5 bases, leaving 13 bases between them. The CDR3 contains 13 residues. CDR3 bases: TGCAGCGTTCTCCGGGACATCGATCAGCCCCAGCATTTT. As protein: CSVLRDIDQPQHF.

The CDR3 here is CASSAYRGWNEQFF. CDR3 DNA sequence: TGTGCCAGCAGCGCGTACAGGGGGTGGAATGAGCAGTTCTTC. V gene TRBV9 combines with J gene TRBJ2-1, with TRBD1 matching over 8 bases. The junction had 6 bases not matched to a gene; V was cut back by 3 bases and J by 7 bases. The V gene's germline CDR1 is SGDLS and CDR2 YYNGEE. The CDR3 loop spans 14 amino acids.

The chain joins TRBV6-1 to TRBJ2-5, with TRBD1 matching 8 bases. The V gene's germline CDR1 is MNHNS and CDR2 SASEGT. The CDR3 has 16 amino acids. With V trimmed by 2 bases and J by 2 bases, 7 bases remained unmatched. CDR3 nucleotide sequence: TGTGCCAGCAGTGAAATGGCAGGGGGCTTTCAAGAGACCCAGTACTTC. Translating it yields CASSEMAGGFQETQYF.

The chain joins TRBV10-1 to TRBJ1-1, with D perhaps matching TRBD1 (5 bases). The length of the CDR3 is 12 residues. Trimming cost V 11 bases and J 0 bases, with 10 bases left between them. CDR1 and CDR2 (germline): WNHNN, SYGVQD (reference sequence). The CDR3 DNA follows: TGCGCCGGCGACAGTCTGAACACTGAAGCTTTCTTT. Protein sequence: CAGDSLNTEAFF.

The chain combines TRBV25-1 with TRBJ2-3, with D maybe TRBD1 (6 bases). The germline V gene encodes CDR1 MGHDK and CDR2 SYGVNS. V lost 1 base, J lost 3 bases, and 11 bases lay in between. The CDR3 is made up of 15 amino acids. The DNA of the CDR3 is TGTGCCAGCAGTGAATGGGCAGGGGCTACAGATACGCAGTATTTT. Translating gives CASSEWAGATDTQYF. Using reference TRBV25-1 and TRBJ2-3 for the parts outside the CDR3, the full variable domain is EADIYQTPRYLVIGTGKKITLECSQTMGHDKMYWYQQDPGMELHLIHYSYGVNSTEKGDLSSESTVSRIRTEHFPLTLESARPSHTSQYLCASSEWAGATDTQYFGPGTRLTVL.

The chain carries TRBV12-5 and TRBJ2-1; either TRBD1 or TRBD2 may fit D (5 bases each). Trimming shortened V by 6 bases and J by 5 bases, and 17 bases separated the two germline ends. The CDR3 has 15 amino acids. The V gene's germline CDR1 is LGHNT and CDR2 FRNRAP. DNA for the CDR3: TGTGCTAGTGGAGCTTCGGGGCTAAACCACAATGAGCAGTTCTTC. It yields the protein CASGASGLNHNEQFF.